This TCR beta chain stems from a study of vaccination and CD4 T cells after COVID-19. The study's findings and limits: Of the reactive clones in convalescent patients, a median about 90% showed up only post-vaccination.

Comments on this clonotype: Its antigen is currently unknown.

Treatment noted: roughly 11-day PBMC culture with coronavirus spike peptide pools or control peptides (ViraFEST assay). CDR1 and CDR2 from the germline V gene are DFQATT and SNEGSKA (reference sequence). This CDR3 is built from 13 residues. The germline V and J ends were trimmed by 5 bases and 2 bases, with 13 bases remaining between them. With the Oncomine TCR Beta short-read assay, DNA from cultured CD4+ T cells was sequenced. From the PCR reads, TCRdb called clonotypes with MiXCR, one entry per CDR3 protein. The sample records 4,500 or so distinct CDR3 sequences, less than 25% being singletons. The TCR originated in a human donor who had recovered from COVID-19. The sample was CD4+ T cells from blood, cultured in vitro. V and J are TRBV20-1 and TRBJ2-7, with D unclear. The CDR3 here is CSASNGPAYEQYF. In DNA, the CDR3 is TGCAGTGCTTCCAACGGACCCGCCTACGAGCAGTACTTC.